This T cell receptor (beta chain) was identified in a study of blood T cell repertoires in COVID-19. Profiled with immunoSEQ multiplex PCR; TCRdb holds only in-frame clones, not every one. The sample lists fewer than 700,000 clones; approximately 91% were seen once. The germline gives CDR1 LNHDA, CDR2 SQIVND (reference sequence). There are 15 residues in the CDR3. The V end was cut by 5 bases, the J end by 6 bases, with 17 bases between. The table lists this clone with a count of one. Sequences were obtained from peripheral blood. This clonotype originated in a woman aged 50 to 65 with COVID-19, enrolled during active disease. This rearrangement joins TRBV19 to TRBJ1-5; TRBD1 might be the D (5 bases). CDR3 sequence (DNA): TGTGCCAGTAGTTCCCGGACGGGGGTAGGTCAGCCCCAGCATTTT. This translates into CASSSRTGVGQPQHF.